This T cell receptor (beta chain) was profiled in a study of blood T cell repertoires in COVID-19. CDR3 size: 17 residues. In germline, CDR1 is SGHNT, CDR2 YYREEE (reference sequence). V gave up 0 bases and J gave up 4 bases; unmatched junction bases: 12. Some clones are missing from TCRdb's copy, which holds only in-frame ones; the method was immunoSEQ multiplex PCR. The table has 150,000 to 200,000 clones, more than 85% seen once. The sequence derives from a man younger than 30 with acute or convalescent COVID-19. Source material: peripheral blood. The chain employs TRBV5-4 and TRBJ1-1; 7 bases fit TRBD1. The CDR3 sequence: CASSLALGGGMGTEAFF. The CDR3 DNA sequence: TGTGCCAGCAGCTTGGCCCTAGGGGGCGGTATGGGCACTGAAGCTTTCTTT.